One and the same sample provided the 19 T cell receptor beta chains below, sequenced in a study of T-cell memory formation after mild COVID-19. A single record per CDR3 protein comes from TCRdb applying MiXCR to the 5' RACE reads. The sample holds 470,000 or so distinct CDR3 sequences, about 20% seen once. The sequenced sample consisted of PBMCs or a T cell subset sorted from them (not recorded which). These receptors were obtained from a man aged 18 to 29 who had mild COVID-19 (a few samples of this study predate the infection). Cell type and time point are not known.

The table lists this clonotype with a few counts. The chain recombines TRBV19 with TRBJ2-7, with 9 bases lining up with TRBD1. CDR1 and CDR2 from the germline V gene are LNHDA and SQIVND (reference sequence). The trim removed 8 bases at V and 3 bases at J, leaving 5 bases unmatched. The CDR3 is 13 amino acids. The DNA for the CDR3 is TGTGCCAGTGCCCCGGGACAGGGCTACGAGCAGTACGTC. As protein: CASAPGQGYEQYV.

The chain carries TRBV3-1 and TRBJ1-5; D is ambiguous. The CDR3 extends over 14 amino acids. Trimming removed 0 bases at V and 3 bases at J, with 6 bases between. Germline V gives CDR1 LGHDT, CDR2 YNNKEL (reference sequence). The CDR3 reads CASSQEAFNQPQHF. The DNA of the CDR3 is TGTGCCAGCAGCCAAGAGGCCTTCAATCAGCCCCAGCATTTT.

This clonotype was seen a handful of times. V and J are TRBV7-3 and TRBJ2-1; D is possibly TRBD2 (7 bases). The CDR3 length is 15 residues. The ends were cut back, 6 bases at V and 2 bases at J, with 14 bases in the middle. Per the germline V gene, CDR1 is SGHTA and CDR2 is FQGTGA. Here the CDR3 reads CASRRGGGPYNEQFF. DNA for the CDR3: TGTGCCAGCAGGAGAGGGGGGGGACCCTACAATGAGCAGTTCTTC.

This clonotype has just a few counts. The CDR3 sequence is CAISGVARTGELFF. The CDR3 bases are TGTGCCATCTCCGGGGTGGCCCGCACCGGGGAGCTGTTTTTT. The rearrangement uses TRBV10-3 and TRBJ2-2, with D perhaps TRBD2 (5 bases). CDR1 and CDR2 from the germline V gene are ENHRY and SYGVKD. V lost 8 bases, J lost 4 bases, and 14 bases lay in between. The CDR3 is 14 amino acids.

This clonotype has at least ten counts. The rearrangement links TRBV18 to TRBJ1-1; 7 bases line up with TRBD1. This CDR3 region has 15 residues. Germline-derived CDR1 and CDR2 are KGHSH and LQKENI. Trimming cost V 5 bases and J 1 base; bases outside gene matches: 7. CDR3 protein: CASSATGTANTEAFF. The CDR3 DNA sequence: TGTGCCAGCTCAGCGACCGGGACAGCGAACACTGAAGCTTTCTTT.

This clonotype was recorded at least ten times. V usage is TRBV5-1 and J usage is TRBJ1-1; D not certain. Trimming took 7 bases from V and 1 from J, leaving 14 bases between them. Germline CDR1 and CDR2: SGHRS and YFSETQ. The CDR3 is 14 residues long. CDR3 region: CASHGPAGNTEAFF. CDR3 in DNA: TGCGCCAGCCACGGGCCGGCGGGGAACACTGAAGCTTTCTTT.

The chain combines TRBV7-2 with TRBJ1-1; D call uncertain. Per germline, CDR1 SGHTA and CDR2 FQGNSA. The CDR3 contains 12 residues. Deletions cut 3 bases from V and 5 bases from J, with 7 bases between. CDR3 amino acids: CASSLRVTEAFF. CDR3 sequence (DNA): TGTGCCAGCAGCTTGAGGGTAACTGAAGCTTTCTTT.

This chain joins TRBV7-9 and TRBJ1-1; D may be TRBD1 (6 bases). The CDR3 consists of 15 residues. CDR1 and CDR2 from the germline V gene are SEHNR and FQNEAQ (reference sequence). V lost 4 bases to trimming and J lost 0 bases, with 12 bases between them. In DNA form, the CDR3 reads TGTGCCAGCAGCTCCCGGGACACGATGAACACTGAAGCTTTCTTT. Residues: CASSSRDTMNTEAFF.

This rearrangement joins TRBV10-3 to TRBJ1-1, with no clear D. The CDR3 has 14 amino acids. Deletions cut 3 bases from V and 3 bases from J, with 11 bases between. The germline gives CDR1 ENHRY, CDR2 SYGVKD. CDR3 bases: TGTGCCATCAGTGAACGGGGAGCAGACACTGAAGCTTTCTTT. Its protein is CAISERGADTEAFF.

The V and J genes are TRBV19 and TRBJ1-6; TRBD1 aligns across 7 bases. The ends lost 2 bases at V and 7 bases at J; junction bases unmatched: 5. This CDR3 region has 15 residues. Germline-derived CDR1 and CDR2 are LNHDA and SQIVND (reference sequence). CDR3 bases: TGTGCCAGTAGTATAAACAGGGGATTCAATTCACCCCTCCACTTT. This sequence encodes CASSINRGFNSPLHF.

The chain is built from TRBV7-6 and TRBJ2-3; D is possibly TRBD2 (6 bases). V lost 2 bases to trimming and J lost 6 bases, with 12 bases between them. CDR1 SGHVS and CDR2 FNYEAQ come from the germline V gene. The CDR3 length is 14 residues. This chain's CDR3 is CASSLMGEEDTQYF. In nucleotides, the CDR3 is TGTGCCAGCAGCTTAATGGGGGAGGAGGATACGCAGTATTTT.

The chain recombines TRBV12-3 or TRBV12-4 with TRBJ1-5; TRBD1 agrees at 7 bases. This CDR3 is built from 17 residues. V shed 5 bases, J shed 2 bases, and the junction held 12 bases outside the gene matches. CDR3 bases: TGTGCCAGCAGTCCGAAAGCGACAGGGAGGCGCAATCAGCCCCAGCATTTT. Translation gives CASSPKATGRRNQPQHF.

The chain has TRBV5-1 and TRBJ1-3; D unresolved. Trimming took 4 bases from V and 1 from J, leaving 12 bases between them. This CDR3 spans 15 amino acids. CDR1 SGHRS and CDR2 YFSETQ come from the germline V gene. DNA for the CDR3: TGCGCCAGCAGCCCAACCGCCGCATCTGGAAACACCATATATTTT. Its protein is CASSPTAASGNTIYF.

The chain combines TRBV20-1 with TRBJ2-2; 10 bases line up with TRBD2. V was pared by 0 bases and J by 2 bases, with 6 bases of the junction left unmatched. The CDR3 totals 17 residues. The germline V gene has CDR1 DFQATT and CDR2 SNEGSKA (reference sequence). For the CDR3, the DNA is TGCAGTGCTAGAGATCGGGAGCGGGGGGGCAACACCGGGGAGCTGTTTTTT. Residues: CSARDRERGGNTGELFF.

This clonotype was counted a few times. The gene calls are TRBV25-1 and TRBJ2-6; no definite D call. The germline V and J ends were trimmed by 2 bases and 5 bases, with 13 bases remaining between them. The CDR3 runs to 16 residues. The germline gives CDR1 MGHDK, CDR2 SYGVNS. DNA for the CDR3: TGTGCCAGCAGTGAAGCGAGCCAACTCTGGGCCAACGTCCTGACTTTC. This codes for CASSEASQLWANVLTF. The whole variable domain, filled in from reference TRBV25-1 and TRBJ2-6, reads EADIYQTPRYLVIGTGKKITLECSQTMGHDKMYWYQQDPGMELHLIHYSYGVNSTEKGDLSSESTVSRIRTEHFPLTLESARPSHTSQYLCASSEASQLWANVLTFGAGSRLTVL.

The chain is built from TRBV29-1 and TRBJ2-1; 11 nucleotides align to TRBD2. CDR3 size: 13 residues. The germline gives CDR1 SQVTM, CDR2 ANQGSEA. J gave up 6 bases and V 6 bases, and 4 bases lay outside the gene matches. The CDR3 protein is CSVLAGEANEQFF. In DNA form, the CDR3 reads TGCAGCGTACTAGCGGGGGAGGCCAATGAGCAGTTCTTC.

This clonotype has a handful of counts. This chain joins TRBV5-1 and TRBJ1-1; no firm D call. Germline CDR1 SGHRS, CDR2 YFSETQ. The V and J ends lost 3 bases and 0 bases respectively, with 9 bases between them. The CDR3 is 14 residues long. The CDR3 region has the DNA TGCGCCAGCAGCTCCCAGCCCGTGAACACTGAAGCTTTCTTT. This encodes CASSSQPVNTEAFF.

The rearrangement uses TRBV7-9 and TRBJ2-3; 7 positions agree with TRBD1. Germline CDR1 and CDR2: SEHNR and FQNEAQ (reference sequence). Germline trimming cut 6 bases from V and 1 base from J; bases unmatched to any gene: 10. There are 16 residues in the CDR3. CDR3 sequence reads: CASSRQGSLGTDTQYF. CDR3 DNA sequence: TGTGCCAGCAGTCGACAGGGCTCGCTCGGCACAGATACGCAGTATTTT. Supplemented by reference TRBV7-9 and TRBJ2-3, the full variable domain reads DTGVSQNPRHKITKRGQNVTFRCDPISEHNRLYWYRQTLGQGPEFLTYFQNEAQLEKSRLLSDRFSAERPKGSFSTLEIQRTEQGDSAMYLCASSRQGSLGTDTQYFGPGTRLTVL.

The CDR3, as DNA: TGTGCCAGCAGCCGGCCCGGGACTGGGACAGATACGCAGTATTTT. Its protein is CASSRPGTGTDTQYF. The V and J genes are TRBV3-1 and TRBJ2-3, with D maybe TRBD2 (6 bases). The CDR3 spans 15 residues. CDR1 LGHDT and CDR2 YNNKEL come from the germline V gene (reference sequence). The V gene lost 4 bases and the J gene lost 3 bases, with 14 bases spanning the gap.